Following are 8 T cell receptor beta chains from one sample sequenced in a study of T cells after yellow fever vaccination. TCRdb used MiXCR to reprocess the 5' RACE reads, holding one entry per CDR3 protein. Of roughly 300,000 distinct CDR3 sequences in the sample, approximately 8% are singletons; the top ten hold roughly 15%. The specimen was PBMCs, collected more than 35 days after the first yellow fever vaccination. Source of these receptors: a man aged 18-30 years who received the YFV17D yellow fever vaccine.

The chain couples TRBV25-1 to TRBJ2-2; D may be TRBD1 (7 bases). Germline V lookup: CDR1 MGHDK, CDR2 SYGVNS. The CDR3 extends over 16 amino acids. The V end was cut by 4 bases, the J end by 5 bases, with 17 bases between. CDR3: CASSARRQGGTGELFF. Written as DNA, the CDR3 is TGTGCCAGCAGTGCCCGTCGACAGGGAGGAACCGGGGAGCTGTTTTTT.

CDR3 nucleotides: TGCAGTGCTCCCATCTCGGGGCAGATCTCCTACGAGCAGTACTTC. This encodes CSAPISGQISYEQYF. The chain joins TRBV20-1 to TRBJ2-7; D is tentatively TRBD1 or TRBD2 (5 bases each). Trimming removed 5 bases at V and 0 bases at J, with 17 bases between. The V gene's germline CDR1 is DFQATT and CDR2 SNEGSKA (reference sequence). This CDR3 is built from 15 residues.

This clonotype was seen only a few times. The CDR3 here is CASTTGTGPGGHGYTF. CDR3 nucleotides: TGCGCCAGCACAACCGGGACAGGGCCGGGCGGTCATGGCTACACCTTC. The chain employs TRBV5-1 and TRBJ1-2; 9 bases are shared with TRBD1. CDR1 SGHRS and CDR2 YFSETQ come from the germline V gene. The CDR3 extends over 16 amino acids. Germline trimming cut 6 bases from V and 6 bases from J; bases unmatched to any gene: 15.

This clonotype was seen a few times. V gene TRBV4-3 combines with J gene TRBJ2-4; 7 bases agree with TRBD1. J gave up 8 bases and V 4 bases, and 5 bases lay outside the gene matches. CDR1 LGHNA and CDR2 YSLEER come from the germline V gene. CDR3 length equals 13 residues. The CDR3 sequence is CASSRRDRDIQYF. In DNA form, the CDR3 reads TGCGCCAGCAGCCGTCGGGACAGAGACATTCAGTACTTC.

The chain links TRBV6-2 or TRBV6-3 to TRBJ1-2; D unresolved. V lost 1 base to trimming and J lost 5 bases, with 2 bases between them. Germline CDR1 reads MNHEY; CDR2 reads SVGEGT. The CDR3 loop spans 11 amino acids. CDR3 residues: CASSYYYGYTF. The CDR3 bases are TGTGCCAGCAGTTACTATTATGGCTACACCTTC.

V usage is TRBV12-3 or TRBV12-4 and J usage is TRBJ2-3; 7 bases are shared with TRBD2. This CDR3 spans 18 amino acids. V shed 3 bases, J shed 0 bases, and the junction held 12 bases outside the gene matches. The CDR3 here is CASSFGSLGGGSTDTQYF. In nucleotides, the CDR3 is TGTGCCAGCAGTTTTGGGTCCCTCGGGGGAGGGAGCACAGATACGCAGTATTTT.

The chain joins TRBV7-2 to TRBJ2-7; no reliable D call. Per the germline V gene, CDR1 is SGHTA and CDR2 is FQGNSA. The CDR3 contains 14 residues. The V end lost 1 base, the J end lost 1 base, and 8 bases lay between the germline ends. CDR3: CASSLDPRSYEQYV. CDR3 DNA sequence: TGTGCCAGCAGCTTAGATCCCAGATCCTACGAGCAGTACGTC.

This clonotype showed up just a few times. The chain employs TRBV4-1 and TRBJ1-5; D is perhaps TRBD1 (5 bases). The CDR3 totals 14 residues. V was shortened by 4 bases and J by 5 bases, with 12 bases between the two germline ends. The V gene's germline CDR1 is MGHRA and CDR2 YSYEKL. DNA of the CDR3: TGCGCCAGCAGCCCGGGCAGGGAGGATCAGCCCCAGCATTTT. It is translated as CASSPGREDQPQHF.